What follows are 22 T cell receptor beta chains derived from one specimen sequenced in a study of shared clonotypes between healthy human individuals (dated by TCRdb to about 2020). The library came from the immunoSEQ multiplex PCR assay. In its TCRdb copy, this immuneACCESS table keeps in-frame sequences only and misses some clones. Where compared with another copy, unresolved V genes explain less than half of these, and the others have no known cause. Across this sample there are approximately 2.5 million clones, with around 90% seen only once. The leading ten clones occupy over 0.12% of the sample. Source material: naive CD4+ T cells sorted from blood. This specimen's cell subset or site label, interpreted: CD45RA+ positively selected. The receptors here all came from a man aged 18-30 years in good health.

The rearrangement links TRBV6-1 to TRBJ2-3; TRBD2 matches 7 bases. The germline CDR1 and CDR2 sequences are MNHNS and SASEGT. J was trimmed by 6 bases and V by 0 bases; bases with no gene match: 18. The CDR3 contains 19 residues. The chain's CDR3 is CASSEAGVAGLHRRDTQYF. DNA for the CDR3: TGTGCCAGCAGTGAAGCGGGGGTAGCGGGTCTTCATAGGAGGGATACGCAGTATTTT.

V and J are TRBV5-1 and TRBJ2-7; weak D call: TRBD1 (6 bases). Germline CDR1 is SGHRS and CDR2 is YFSETQ. The CDR3 contains 16 residues. V lost 4 bases and J 0 bases, leaving 17 bases between the germline ends. The CDR3 nucleotides are TGCGCCAGCAGCACGGGACACTTAGAAACCTCCTACGAGCAGTACTTC. Residues: CASSTGHLETSYEQYF.

This clone was picked up a small number of times. The rearrangement links TRBV27 to TRBJ1-1, with no clear D. The CDR3 is made up of 14 amino acids. Germline V gene lookup returns CDR1 MNHEY and CDR2 SMNVEV (reference sequence). The germline V and J ends were trimmed by 2 bases and 2 bases, with 9 bases remaining between them. CDR3 sequence: CASSLLAINTEAFF. In DNA, the CDR3 is TGTGCCAGCAGTTTACTGGCCATCAACACTGAAGCTTTCTTT.

The chain couples TRBV7-3 to TRBJ2-3; D ambiguous. V lost 1 base and J lost 2, with 7 bases in between. The CDR3 covers 14 residues. The germline V gene has CDR1 SGHTA and CDR2 FQGTGA. Here the CDR3 DNA reads TGTGCCAGCAGCTTAAGACGGGCCACAGATACGCAGTATTTT. Amino acids: CASSLRRATDTQYF.

V gene TRBV10-3 combines with J gene TRBJ2-7, with 7 nucleotides matching TRBD1. The J segment lost 5 bases and the V segment lost 7 bases, leaving 5 bases of the junction unmatched. CDR3 length: 12 amino acids. Germline V gene sequence: CDR1 ENHRY, CDR2 SYGVKD. The CDR3 loop reads CAIMGQSDEQYF. DNA for the CDR3: TGTGCCATCATGGGACAGTCCGACGAGCAGTACTTC.

The rearrangement links TRBV2 to TRBJ2-7; perhaps TRBD2 as D (6 bases). The CDR3 is 13 residues long. The V end was cut by 8 bases, the J end by 4 bases, with 15 bases between. Looked up from germline, CDR1 is SNHLY and CDR2 is FYNNEI. CDR3 loop: CASGLGGGYEQYF. The CDR3 DNA follows: TGTGCCAGCGGTTTGGGTGGGGGGTACGAGCAGTACTTC.

The chain links TRBV10-2 to TRBJ1-1; 9 nucleotides match TRBD1. J lost 7 bases, V lost 7 bases, and 7 bases had no gene match. The CDR3 sequence is 13 residues long. Germline values: CDR1 WSHSY, CDR2 SAAADI. The CDR3 loop is CASTRTGGGEAFF. Written as DNA, the CDR3 is TGCGCCAGCACTAGAACAGGGGGCGGTGAAGCTTTCTTT.

The CDR3 reads CASSLAPPDSGNTIYF. The CDR3 DNA reads TGCGCCAGCAGCTTGGCCCCCCCAGACTCTGGAAACACCATATATTTT. J is TRBJ1-3 and V is TRBV5-1; D is ambiguous. CDR3 length equals 16 residues. From germline, CDR1 is SGHRS and CDR2 YFSETQ. V lost 0 bases and J 0 bases, leaving 10 bases between the germline ends. Supplemented by reference TRBV5-1 and TRBJ1-3, the full variable domain reads KAGVTQTPRYLIKTRGQQVTLSCSPISGHRSVSWYQQTPGQGLQFLFEYFSETQRNKGNFPGRFSGRQFSNSRSEMNVSTLELGDSALYLCASSLAPPDSGNTIYFGEGSWLTVV.

The chain recombines TRBV5-8 with TRBJ2-7, with D maybe TRBD1 (6 bases). The CDR3 covers 14 residues. Looked up from germline, CDR1 is SGHTS and CDR2 is YDEGEE. V dropped 8 bases and J dropped 3 bases, with 18 bases sitting between them. The CDR3 region is CASPDSRRGYEQYF. CDR3 in DNA: TGTGCCAGTCCGGACAGCCGAAGGGGCTACGAGCAGTACTTC.

The J gene is TRBJ1-2, the V gene TRBV5-4; TRBD1 matches at 11 bases. This CDR3 is 16 amino acids long. Looked up from germline, CDR1 is SGHNT and CDR2 is YYREEE (reference sequence). V gave up 5 bases and J gave up 1 base; unmatched junction bases: 7. CDR3 sequence: CASSHRGQGVNYGYTF. CDR3 coding DNA: TGTGCCAGCAGTCACCGGGGACAGGGGGTTAACTATGGCTACACCTTC. Supplemented by reference TRBV5-4 and TRBJ1-2, the full variable domain reads ETGVTQSPTHLIKTRGQQVTLRCSSQSGHNTVSWYQQALGQGPQFIFQYYREEENGRGNFPPRFSGLQFPNYSSELNVNALELDDSALYLCASSHRGQGVNYGYTFGSGTRLTVV.

V usage is TRBV5-6 and J usage is TRBJ2-3; 12 bases map to TRBD2. Germline CDR1 is SGHDT and CDR2 is YYEEEE. The length of the CDR3 is 15 residues. V lost 4 bases, J lost 4 bases, and 4 bases stayed unmatched. CDR3 amino acids: CASSTGLAGSDTQYF. CDR3 in DNA: TGTGCCAGCAGCACTGGACTAGCGGGGTCAGATACGCAGTATTTT.

The rearrangement joins TRBV5-1 to TRBJ1-4, with a tentative D call TRBD1 (6 bases). V lost 2 bases and J lost 4, with 12 bases in between. In germline, CDR1 is SGHRS, CDR2 YFSETQ. This CDR3 is built from 15 residues. In DNA form, the CDR3 reads TGCGCCAGCAGCTTTGAGGACAGCCTTAATGAAAAACTGTTTTTT. Its translation is CASSFEDSLNEKLFF.

V gene TRBV13 combines with J gene TRBJ2-7; the D is unclear. V lost 3 bases and J 6 bases, leaving 9 bases between the germline ends. This CDR3 has 12 residues. Germline V gene lookup returns CDR1 PRHDT and CDR2 FYEKMQ (reference sequence). The CDR3 sequence: CASSFLPSEQYF. For the CDR3, the DNA is TGTGCCAGCAGCTTCCTACCTTCCGAGCAGTACTTC.

This clone was recorded only once. J is TRBJ1-5 and V is TRBV6-5; D uncertain. Germline V gene sequence: CDR1 MNHEY, CDR2 SVGAGI. Trimming took off 0 bases at V and 4 bases at J, with 13 bases between the two ends. This CDR3 has 16 residues. The CDR3, as DNA: TGTGCCAGCAGTTACTCGGCGGCCCCGGGGAATCAGCCCCAGCATTTT. Its translation is CASSYSAAPGNQPQHF.

This clone appeared once. The rearrangement joins TRBV13 to TRBJ2-6, with D maybe TRBD1 (6 bases). V was pared by 4 bases and J by 0 bases, with 16 bases between. The CDR3 contains 18 residues. Germline V gene data show CDR1 as PRHDT and CDR2 as FYEKMQ (reference sequence). The CDR3 coding sequence is TGTGCCAGCAGCTCCCTCGACAGGCTAACCTCTGGGGCCAACGTCCTGACTTTC. Protein sequence: CASSSLDRLTSGANVLTF.

A remark on this clone: Other DNA sequences in the same sample also yield this CDR3. For the CDR3, the DNA is TGCGCCAGCAGCCCTGCTAGCACAGATACGCAGTATTTT. The encoded protein is CASSPASTDTQYF. The chain employs TRBV5-1 and TRBJ2-3; D not certain. The germline gives CDR1 SGHRS, CDR2 YFSETQ. V lost 4 bases and J lost 0, with 6 bases in between. CDR3 length equals 13 residues.

This clone came up once. The genes are TRBV7-2 and TRBJ2-3; no clear D. The CDR3 totals 11 residues. Germline lookup yields CDR1 SGHTA and CDR2 FQGNSA. V lost 7 bases to trimming and J lost 4 bases, with 6 bases between them. The CDR3 DNA reads as TGTGCCAGCACCTCGTCAGATACGCAGTATTTT. Amino acid sequence: CASTSSDTQYF.

This clone has just one count. The chain employs TRBV6-5 and TRBJ2-4; D not certain. The CDR3 consists of 13 residues. Germline V CDR1 and CDR2: MNHEY, SVGAGI. V dropped 0 bases and J dropped 7 bases, with 7 bases sitting between them. The CDR3 sequence: CASSYSTGNIQYF. The CDR3 nucleotides are TGTGCCAGCAGTTACTCCACTGGGAACATTCAGTACTTC.

The rearrangement links TRBV27 to TRBJ1-6; TRBD1 matches at 8 bases. Germline trimming cut 5 bases from V and 7 bases from J; bases unmatched to any gene: 7. The CDR3 runs to 15 residues. CDR1 MNHEY and CDR2 SMNVEV come from the germline V gene (reference sequence). In DNA, the CDR3 is TGTGCCAGCAGTGTCTTTGACAGGGGAAATTCACCCCTCCACTTT. This codes for CASSVFDRGNSPLHF.

The V call is TRBV6-6, the J call TRBJ2-1; D possibly matches TRBD1 or TRBD2 (6 bases each). Germline-derived CDR1 and CDR2 are MNHNY and SVGAGI (reference sequence). This CDR3 has 15 amino acids. Trimming shortened V by 2 bases and J by 9 bases, and 17 bases separated the two germline ends. The CDR3 sequence: CASSYRGETSGEQFF. The CDR3 DNA sequence: TGTGCCAGCAGTTACAGGGGGGAGACCTCCGGTGAGCAGTTCTTC.

The chain combines TRBV7-2 with TRBJ2-5; 11 nucleotides line up with TRBD1. With the DNA end fitting TRBJ2-7 better, the J assignment may be wrong. This CDR3 comprises 15 residues. CDR1 is SGHTA and CDR2 is FQGNSA in the germline V gene. CDR3: CASSADRGLVYEQYF. In DNA form, the CDR3 reads TGTGCCAGCAGCGCGGACAGGGGGCTGGTTTACGAGCAGTACTTC.

J is TRBJ2-2 and V is TRBV5-1; TRBD1 might be the D (5 bases). V was cut by 4 bases and J by 3 bases, with 10 bases left in between. This CDR3 is 14 amino acids long. Germline V gene sequence: CDR1 SGHRS, CDR2 YFSETQ. The CDR3 coding sequence is TGCGCCAGCAGCGCCGACAGCGACACCGGGGAGCTGTTTTTT. This gives the protein CASSADSDTGELFF.